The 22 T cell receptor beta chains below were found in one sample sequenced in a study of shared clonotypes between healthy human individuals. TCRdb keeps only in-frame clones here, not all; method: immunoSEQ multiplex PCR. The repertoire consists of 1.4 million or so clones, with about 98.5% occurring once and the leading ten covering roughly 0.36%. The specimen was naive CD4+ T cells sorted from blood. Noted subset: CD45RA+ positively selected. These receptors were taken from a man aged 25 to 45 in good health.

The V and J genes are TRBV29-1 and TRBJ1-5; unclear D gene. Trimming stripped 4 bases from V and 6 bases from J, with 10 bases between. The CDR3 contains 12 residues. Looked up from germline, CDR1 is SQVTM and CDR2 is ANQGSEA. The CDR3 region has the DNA TGCAGCGTTGGGGAGGCGGGTCAGCCCCAGCATTTT. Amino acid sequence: CSVGEAGQPQHF.

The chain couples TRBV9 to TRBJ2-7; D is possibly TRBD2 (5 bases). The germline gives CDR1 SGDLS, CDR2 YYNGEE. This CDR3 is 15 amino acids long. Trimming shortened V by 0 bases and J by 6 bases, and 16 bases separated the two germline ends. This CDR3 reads CASSVGGYPAGEQYF. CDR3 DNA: TGTGCCAGCAGCGTAGGCGGCTATCCGGCGGGCGAGCAGTACTTC.

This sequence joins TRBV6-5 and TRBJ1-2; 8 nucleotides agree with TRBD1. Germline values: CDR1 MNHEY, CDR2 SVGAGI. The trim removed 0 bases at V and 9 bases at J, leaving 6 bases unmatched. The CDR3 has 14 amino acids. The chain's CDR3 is CASSYSRQGRRYTF. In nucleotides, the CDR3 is TGTGCCAGCAGTTACTCCCGACAGGGGAGGCGCTACACCTTC.

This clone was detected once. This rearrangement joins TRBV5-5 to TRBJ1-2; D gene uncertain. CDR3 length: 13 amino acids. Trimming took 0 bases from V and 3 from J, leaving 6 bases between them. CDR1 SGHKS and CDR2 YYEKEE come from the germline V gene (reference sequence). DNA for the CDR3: TGTGCCAGCAGCTTGGGGGTTGACTATGGCTACACCTTC. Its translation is CASSLGVDYGYTF.

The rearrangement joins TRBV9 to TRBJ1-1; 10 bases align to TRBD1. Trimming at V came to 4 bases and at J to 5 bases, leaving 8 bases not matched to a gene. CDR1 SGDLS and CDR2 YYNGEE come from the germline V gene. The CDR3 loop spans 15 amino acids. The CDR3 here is CASSPWDRGTTEAFF. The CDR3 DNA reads TGTGCCAGCAGCCCGTGGGACAGGGGCACAACTGAAGCTTTCTTT.

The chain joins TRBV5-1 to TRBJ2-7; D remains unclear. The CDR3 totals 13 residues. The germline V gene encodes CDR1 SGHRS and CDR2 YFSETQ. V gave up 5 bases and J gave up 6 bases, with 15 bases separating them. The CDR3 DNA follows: TGCGCCAGCAGAGGTAACACCGGCGGCGAGCAGTACTTC. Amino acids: CASRGNTGGEQYF.

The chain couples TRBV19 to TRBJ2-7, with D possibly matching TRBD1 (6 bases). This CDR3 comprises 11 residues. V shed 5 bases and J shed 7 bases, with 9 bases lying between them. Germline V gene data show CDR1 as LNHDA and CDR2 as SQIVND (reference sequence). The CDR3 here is CASSPGVEQYF. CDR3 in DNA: TGTGCCAGTAGTCCAGGGGTAGAGCAGTACTTC.

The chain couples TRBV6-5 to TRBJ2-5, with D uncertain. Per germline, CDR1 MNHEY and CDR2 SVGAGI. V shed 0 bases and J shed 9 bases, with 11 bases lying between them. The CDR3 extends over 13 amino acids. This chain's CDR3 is CASSYSFVSAQYF. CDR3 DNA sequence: TGTGCCAGCAGTTACTCGTTTGTGTCGGCCCAGTACTTC.

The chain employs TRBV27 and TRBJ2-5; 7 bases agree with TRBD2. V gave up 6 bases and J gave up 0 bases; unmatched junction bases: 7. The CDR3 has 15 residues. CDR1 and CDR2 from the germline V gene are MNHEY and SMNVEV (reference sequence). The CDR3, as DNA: TGTGCCAGCAGCCAGCCTAGCGGAAACCAAGAGACCCAGTACTTC. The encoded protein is CASSQPSGNQETQYF.

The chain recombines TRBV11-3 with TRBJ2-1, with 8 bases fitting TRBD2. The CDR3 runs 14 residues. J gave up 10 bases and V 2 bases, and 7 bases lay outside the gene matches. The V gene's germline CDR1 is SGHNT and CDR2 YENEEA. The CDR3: CASSLSGSNLEQFF. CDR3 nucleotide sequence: TGTGCCAGCAGCTTAAGCGGGAGTAACCTAGAGCAGTTCTTC.

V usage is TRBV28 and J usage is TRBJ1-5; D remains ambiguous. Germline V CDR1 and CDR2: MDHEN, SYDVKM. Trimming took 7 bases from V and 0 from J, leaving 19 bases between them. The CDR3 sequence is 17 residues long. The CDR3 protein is CASIRRRLRDSNQPQHF. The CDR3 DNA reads TGTGCCAGCATCCGGCGGCGACTCCGAGATAGCAATCAGCCCCAGCATTTT.

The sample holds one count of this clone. DNA for the CDR3: TGTGCCAGCGTTTTCGACAGGGCGTCCTACGAGCAGTACTTC. It yields the protein CASVFDRASYEQYF. This sequence joins TRBV7-2 and TRBJ2-7; TRBD1 aligns across 7 bases. Germline V gives CDR1 SGHTA, CDR2 FQGNSA. With 8 bases clipped from V and 1 base from J, the junction kept 8 bases outside the gene matches. The CDR3 totals 14 residues.

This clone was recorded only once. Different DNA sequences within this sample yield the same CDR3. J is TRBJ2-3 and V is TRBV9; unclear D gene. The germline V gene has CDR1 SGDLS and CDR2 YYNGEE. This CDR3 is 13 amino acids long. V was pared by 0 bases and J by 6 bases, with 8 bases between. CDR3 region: CASSVVSSDTQYF. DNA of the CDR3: TGTGCCAGCAGCGTAGTTTCCAGTGATACGCAGTATTTT.

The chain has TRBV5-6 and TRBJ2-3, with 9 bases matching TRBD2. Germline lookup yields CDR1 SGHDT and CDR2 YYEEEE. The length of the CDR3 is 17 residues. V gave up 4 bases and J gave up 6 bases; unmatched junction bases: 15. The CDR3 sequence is CASSPTGLAPHGDTQYF. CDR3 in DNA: TGTGCCAGCAGCCCTACCGGACTAGCGCCCCACGGGGATACGCAGTATTTT.

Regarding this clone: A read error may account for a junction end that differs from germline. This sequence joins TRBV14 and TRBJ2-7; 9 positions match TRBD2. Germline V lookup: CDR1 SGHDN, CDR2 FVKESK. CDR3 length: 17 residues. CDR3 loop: CASNQFEGSGSSYEQYF. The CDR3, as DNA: TGTGCCAGCAACCAATTTGAGGGTAGCGGGAGCTCCTACGAGCAGTACTTC.

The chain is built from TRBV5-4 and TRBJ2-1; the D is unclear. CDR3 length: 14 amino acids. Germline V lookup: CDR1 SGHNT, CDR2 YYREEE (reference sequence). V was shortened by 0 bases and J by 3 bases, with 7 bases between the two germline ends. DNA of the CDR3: TGTGCCAGCAGCTTGGAGGACCACTACAATGAGCAGTTCTTC. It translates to CASSLEDHYNEQFF.

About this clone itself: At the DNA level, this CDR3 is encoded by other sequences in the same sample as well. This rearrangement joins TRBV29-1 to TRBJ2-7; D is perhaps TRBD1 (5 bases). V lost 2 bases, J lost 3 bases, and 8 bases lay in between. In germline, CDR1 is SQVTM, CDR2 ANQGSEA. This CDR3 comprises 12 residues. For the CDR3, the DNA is TGCAGCGTTGAAAGGGGCAACTACGAGCAGTACTTC. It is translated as CSVERGNYEQYF.

The CDR3 sequence: CASSFDRATTGELFF. For the CDR3, the DNA is TGTGCCAGCAGCTTCGACAGGGCGACCACCGGGGAGCTGTTTTTT. The chain carries TRBV11-3 and TRBJ2-2, with TRBD1 matching over 7 bases. With V trimmed by 3 bases and J by 4 bases, 5 bases remained unmatched. The CDR3 spans 15 residues. Germline V lookup: CDR1 SGHNT, CDR2 YENEEA.

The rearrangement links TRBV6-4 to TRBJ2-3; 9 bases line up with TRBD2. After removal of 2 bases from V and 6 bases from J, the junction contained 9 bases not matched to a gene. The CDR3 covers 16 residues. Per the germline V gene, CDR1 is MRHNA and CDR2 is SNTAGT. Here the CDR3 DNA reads TGTGCCAGCAGTGACCAGGCTAGCGGGACCCGGGATACGCAGTATTTT. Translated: CASSDQASGTRDTQYF.

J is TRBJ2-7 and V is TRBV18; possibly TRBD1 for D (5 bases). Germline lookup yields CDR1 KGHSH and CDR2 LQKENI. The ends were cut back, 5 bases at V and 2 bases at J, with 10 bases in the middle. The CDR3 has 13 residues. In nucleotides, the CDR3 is TGTGCCAGCTCAACGACGGACACCTACGAGCAGTACTTC. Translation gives CASSTTDTYEQYF.

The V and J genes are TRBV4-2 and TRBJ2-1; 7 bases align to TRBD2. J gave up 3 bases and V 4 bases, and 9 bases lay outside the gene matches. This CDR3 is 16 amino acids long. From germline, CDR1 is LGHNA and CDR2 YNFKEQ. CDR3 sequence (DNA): TGTGCCAGCAGCCCCGACGGGGGGTACGGCTACAATGAGCAGTTCTTC. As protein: CASSPDGGYGYNEQFF.

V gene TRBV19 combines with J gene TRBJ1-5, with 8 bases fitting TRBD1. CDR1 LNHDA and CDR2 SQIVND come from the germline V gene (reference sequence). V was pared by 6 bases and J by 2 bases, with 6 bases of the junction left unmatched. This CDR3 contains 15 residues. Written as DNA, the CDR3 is TGTGCCAGTAGCCCCTCAGGGGGCGGCAATCAGCCCCAGCATTTT. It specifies CASSPSGGGNQPQHF.